This entry concerns a single T cell receptor (beta chain). Its target is unknown. This CDR3 spans 14 amino acids. The germline V gene has CDR1 SEHNR and CDR2 FQNEAQ (reference sequence). V was clipped by 5 bases and J by 3 bases, with 14 bases between them. The entry originates in a study of shared clonotypes between healthy human individuals. Whole-study findings and limits: Memory subsets generally showed smaller estimated richness than naive subsets did.

TCRdb's table, derived via immunoSEQ multiplex PCR, lists solely in-frame clones and lacks some. The sample comprises under 850,000 clones, about 92% of which are singletons, and 24% rests with the top ten. Terminally differentiated effector memory CD45RA+ cells were excluded from the naive CD8 cells, which were CD45RO-negative and positively selected for CCR7. Caucasian adults residing in Nashville, Tennessee made up all the donors. The chain recombines TRBV7-9 with TRBJ2-7, with D maybe TRBD2 (5 bases). The receptor comes from a man aged 25-40 years in good health. Sequencing input: naive CD8+ T cells sorted from blood. CDR3 sequence (DNA): TGTGCCAGCAGCCCTAGCCTGGAGAACTACGAGCAGTACTTC. It yields the protein CASSPSLENYEQYF.